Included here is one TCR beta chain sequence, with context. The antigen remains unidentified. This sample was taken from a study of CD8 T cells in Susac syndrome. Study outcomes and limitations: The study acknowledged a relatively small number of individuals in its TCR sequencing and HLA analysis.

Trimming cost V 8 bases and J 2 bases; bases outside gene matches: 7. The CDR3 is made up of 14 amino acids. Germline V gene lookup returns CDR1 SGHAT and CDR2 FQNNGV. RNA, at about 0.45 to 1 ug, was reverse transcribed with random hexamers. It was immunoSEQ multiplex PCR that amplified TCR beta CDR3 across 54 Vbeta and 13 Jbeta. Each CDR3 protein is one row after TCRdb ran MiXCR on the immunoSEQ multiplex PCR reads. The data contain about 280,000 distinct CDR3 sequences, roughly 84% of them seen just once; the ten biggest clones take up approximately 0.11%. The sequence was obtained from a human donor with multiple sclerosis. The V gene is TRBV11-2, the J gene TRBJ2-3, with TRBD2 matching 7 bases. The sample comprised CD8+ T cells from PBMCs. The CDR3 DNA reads TGTGCCAGCGGATCAGCGGGAAACACAGATACGCAGTATTTT. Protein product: CASGSAGNTDTQYF.